The 11 T cell receptor beta chains below come from one sample, sequenced in a study of blood T cell repertoires in COVID-19. TCRdb's table, derived via immunoSEQ multiplex PCR, lists solely in-frame clones and lacks some. The sample includes fewer than 200,000 clones, approximately 85% of them seen just once. Sequencing was done on a sample of peripheral blood. The receptor source for this set is a woman older than 75 with acute or convalescent COVID-19.

The rearrangement uses TRBV2 and TRBJ1-1, with D uncertain. The CDR3 consists of 16 residues. Trimming took off 0 bases at V and 3 bases at J, with 14 bases between the two ends. Germline V lookup: CDR1 SNHLY, CDR2 FYNNEI. CDR3 amino acids: CASSEANAVVDTEAFF. In DNA, the CDR3 is TGTGCCAGCAGTGAAGCTAATGCGGTGGTGGACACTGAAGCTTTCTTT.

The V call is TRBV7-7, the J call TRBJ2-7; 10 bases are a match to TRBD1. CDR1 is SSHAT, CDR2 FNYEAQ, per germline (reference sequence). The J segment lost 5 bases and the V segment lost 5 bases, leaving 6 bases of the junction unmatched. CDR3 length: 14 residues. This CDR3 reads CASSPRQGANEQYF. The CDR3 DNA is TGTGCCAGCAGCCCAAGACAGGGGGCTAACGAGCAGTACTTC.

The V gene is TRBV6-2 or TRBV6-3, the J gene TRBJ2-1; TRBD2 aligns across 7 bases. Germline CDR1 MNHEY, CDR2 SVGEGT. CDR3 size: 15 residues. Trimming removed 4 bases from V and 5 bases from J; junction bases left unmatched: 8. CDR3 sequence (DNA): TGTGCCAGCAGTTCCTTATATCGGGGGGACAATGAGCAGTTCTTC. Its protein is CASSSLYRGDNEQFF.

DNA for the CDR3: TGTGCCAGCAGTACAGGGCCGAACACTGAAGCTTTCTTT. Its translation: CASSTGPNTEAFF. This chain uses TRBV6-5 with TRBJ1-1, with D possibly being TRBD1 (6 bases). The CDR3 is 13 residues long. V dropped 5 bases and J dropped 1 base, with 8 bases sitting between them. The V gene's germline CDR1 is MNHEY and CDR2 SVGAGI.

This chain links TRBV5-1 with TRBJ2-3, with 8 nucleotides matching TRBD2. The CDR3 length is 16 residues. Trimming removed 0 bases from V and 2 bases from J; junction bases left unmatched: 5. The germline V gene has CDR1 SGHRS and CDR2 YFSETQ. CDR3 in amino acids: CASSLEVAGLTDTQYF. The CDR3, as DNA: TGCGCCAGCAGCTTGGAGGTAGCGGGGCTCACAGATACGCAGTATTTT.

The rearrangement joins TRBV9 to TRBJ1-2; 8 bases are a match to TRBD1. Germline CDR1 SGDLS, CDR2 YYNGEE. The CDR3 is 14 amino acids. The trim removed 0 bases at V and 6 bases at J, leaving 4 bases unmatched. The CDR3 is CASSVARTGHGYTF. The CDR3 coding sequence is TGTGCCAGCAGCGTAGCTAGGACAGGGCATGGCTACACCTTC.

This clone was recorded once. The chain combines TRBV3-1 (or the pseudogene TRBV3-2) with TRBJ1-5, with D perhaps TRBD1 (5 bases). This CDR3 has 14 amino acids. CDR1 is LGHDT and CDR2 is YNNKEL in the germline V gene (reference sequence). Deletions cut 5 bases from V and 5 bases from J, with 13 bases between. The CDR3 nucleotides read TGTGCCAGCAGCACTACGTGGGGCGATCAGCCCCAGCATTTT. Its protein is CASSTTWGDQPQHF.

J is TRBJ1-1 and V is TRBV5-6; D is possibly TRBD1 (5 bases). The CDR3 is 16 amino acids. Looked up from germline, CDR1 is SGHDT and CDR2 is YYEEEE. V shed 2 bases and J shed 4 bases, with 18 bases lying between them. The CDR3 region is CASSLSGRVRGTEAFF. CDR3 DNA: TGTGCCAGCAGCTTATCCGGCAGGGTAAGAGGCACTGAAGCTTTCTTT.

The gene calls are TRBV5-1 and TRBJ2-7, with a tentative D call TRBD1 (6 bases). The V end lost 4 bases, the J end lost 0 bases, and 14 bases lay between the germline ends. From germline, CDR1 is SGHRS and CDR2 YFSETQ. The CDR3 contains 15 residues. The DNA for the CDR3 is TGCGCCAGCAGCGAAGGACAGCCCAGCTCCTACGAGCAGTACTTC. Encoded protein: CASSEGQPSSYEQYF.

This clone appeared once. This rearrangement joins TRBV14 to TRBJ2-7; D is unresolved. Germline V lookup: CDR1 SGHDN, CDR2 FVKESK. Trimming left V 2 bases short and J 2 bases short, with 10 bases between. This CDR3 comprises 14 residues. CDR3 protein: CASSQNSLPYEQYF. The CDR3 DNA reads as TGTGCCAGCAGCCAAAACAGTCTACCCTACGAGCAGTACTTC.

The rearrangement uses TRBV7-9 and TRBJ2-3; the match to TRBD2 covers 11 bases. The germline V gene has CDR1 SEHNR and CDR2 FQNEAQ (reference sequence). The CDR3 totals 16 residues. Trimming removed 5 bases from V and 3 bases from J; junction bases left unmatched: 7. CDR3 sequence: CASSLLAGGGTDTQYF. The CDR3 bases are TGTGCCAGCAGCCTTCTAGCGGGAGGAGGAACAGATACGCAGTATTTT.